These 2 T cell receptor beta chains came from one sample sequenced in a study of cytomegalovirus exposure and HLA in healthy donors. The PCR had 60 Vbeta and 13 Jbeta primers. Repertoires were generated with immunoSEQ multiplex PCR, while TCRdb's copy carries only in-frame clones and drops some. The sample lists 150,000 to 200,000 clones, roughly four fifths occurring once. Material for sequencing was PBMCs. The receptors here all came from a man between 25 and 39 years old in good health and CMV-seronegative.

The V and J genes are TRBV6-1 and TRBJ2-7; D remains unclear. The germline CDR1 and CDR2 sequences are MNHNS and SASEGT. The ends were cut back, 7 bases at V and 7 bases at J, with 20 bases in the middle. This CDR3 is 14 amino acids long. The CDR3 protein is CASKYSSALQEQYF. CDR3 DNA: TGTGCCAGCAAATACTCTAGTGCCCTTCAGGAGCAGTACTTC.

V is TRBV11-2 and J is TRBJ2-7; D may be TRBD1 (5 bases). Germline values: CDR1 SGHAT, CDR2 FQNNGV. The ends were cut back, 6 bases at V and 1 base at J, with 10 bases in the middle. This CDR3 has 13 amino acids. The chain's CDR3 is CASRPRGSYEQYF. The CDR3, as DNA: TGTGCCAGCAGACCAAGGGGATCCTACGAGCAGTACTTC. The complete variable domain, with remaining parts taken from reference TRBV11-2 and TRBJ2-7, reads EAGVAQSPRYKIIEKRQSVAFWCNPISGHATLYWYQQILGQGPKLLIQFQNNGVVDDSQLPKDRFSAERLKGVDSTLKIQPAKLEDSAVYLCASRPRGSYEQYFGPGTRLTVT.